This TCR beta chain was found in a study of T cell changes during pregnancy in multiple sclerosis. With V trimmed by 4 bases and J by 4 bases, 9 bases remained unmatched. Germline lookup yields CDR1 SGHVS and CDR2 FNYEAQ. The CDR3 extends over 16 amino acids. The assay was immunoSEQ multiplex PCR, and TCRdb's table has in-frame clones only and misses some. The data show 45,000 or so clones, about 91% seen once. Sequencing was performed on CD8+ T cells from peripheral blood mononuclear cells, taken after pregnancy. J is TRBJ1-1 and V is TRBV7-6, with TRBD1 matching over 10 bases. This TCR was recovered from a female donor with multiple sclerosis, enrolled in a pregnancy study. The CDR3 sequence: CASSSRTGGTPTEAFF. The CDR3 DNA follows: TGTGCCAGCAGCTCCCGGACAGGGGGGACCCCCACTGAAGCTTTCTTT.